This T cell receptor (beta chain) was sequenced during a study of cytotoxic CD8 clonotypes in ibrutinib-treated CLL. Study conclusions and caveats: Clonality increased at ibrutinib response and stayed stable in sustained remission. At progression, however, it fell back toward baseline. In comparison with age-matched healthy donors, baseline clonality was higher and tracked circulating CD8+ T-cell counts.

Regarding this clone: The antigen remains unidentified.

CDR1 MNHNS and CDR2 SASEGT come from the germline V gene. Trimming shortened V by 3 bases and J by 5 bases, and 8 bases separated the two germline ends. This CDR3 region has 13 residues. Depths of 1 in 200,000 to 1 in 1 million T cells were the sequencing target. Clones were read by immunoSEQ multiplex PCR, and TCRdb kept only the in-frame ones, dropping some. Of over 25,000 clones in the sample, 62% were seen once. The chain couples TRBV6-1 to TRBJ1-5; D gene uncertain. The source of this sequence is a human donor with chronic lymphocytic leukemia. The sequences come from PBMCs, collected before ibrutinib treatment. The CDR3 here is CASSDQTDQPQHF. CDR3 DNA sequence: TGTGCCAGCAGTGACCAGACCGATCAGCCCCAGCATTTT.